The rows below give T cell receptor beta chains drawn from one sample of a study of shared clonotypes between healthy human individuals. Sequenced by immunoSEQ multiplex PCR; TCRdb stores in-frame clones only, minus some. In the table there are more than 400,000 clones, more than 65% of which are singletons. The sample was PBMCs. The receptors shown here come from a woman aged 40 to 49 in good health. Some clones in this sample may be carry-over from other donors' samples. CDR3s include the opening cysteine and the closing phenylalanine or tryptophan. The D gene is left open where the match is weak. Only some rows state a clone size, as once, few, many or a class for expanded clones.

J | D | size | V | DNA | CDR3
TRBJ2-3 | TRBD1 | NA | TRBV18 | TGTGCCAGCTCACCCGGGACAGGGGGAACGGCGTATACGCAGTATTTT | CASSPGTGGTAYTQYF
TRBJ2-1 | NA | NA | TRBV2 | TGTGCCAGCGCCAGGGAGTCTGAGCAGTTCTTC | CASARESEQFF
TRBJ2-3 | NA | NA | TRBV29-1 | TGCAGCGTTGAAAGTAGGCTAACAGATACGCAGTATTTT | CSVESRLTDTQYF
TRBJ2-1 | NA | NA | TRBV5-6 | TGTGCCAGCAGCTTTGGCCAGGACTCCTTTGGCAATGAGCAGTTCTTC | CASSFGQDSFGNEQFF
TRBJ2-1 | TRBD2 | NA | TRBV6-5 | TGTGCCAGCAGTTACCGACTAGCGGGAGAGTCTCAGTTCTTC | CASSYRLAGESQFF
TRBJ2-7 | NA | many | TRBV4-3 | TGCGCCAGCAGCCGCCTACGTGGGCAGGGGTCCTACGAGCAGTACTTC | CASSRLRGQGSYEQYF
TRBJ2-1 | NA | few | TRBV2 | TGTGCCACCTCAGACTCCTACTCCTACAATGAGCAGTTCTTC | CATSDSYSYNEQFF
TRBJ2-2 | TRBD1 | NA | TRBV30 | TGTGCCTGGAGTTTGACAGGGGCAGTCGGGGAGCTGTTTTTT | CAWSLTGAVGELFF
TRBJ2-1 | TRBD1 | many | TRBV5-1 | TGCGCCAGCCAGACAGGGGATAACAATGAGCAGTTCTTC | CASQTGDNNEQFF
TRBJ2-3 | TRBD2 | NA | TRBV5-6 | TGTGCCAGCAGCTCTGGGACTAGCGGGAGGTACACAGATACGCAGTATTTT | CASSSGTSGRYTDTQYF
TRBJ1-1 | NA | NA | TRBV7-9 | TGTGCCAGCAGCTTATTCGGGAACACTGAAGCTTTCTTT | CASSLFGNTEAFF
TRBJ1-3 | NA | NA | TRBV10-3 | TGTGCCATCAGTGATCTGGGGACCCCTATCTCTGGAAACACCATATATTTT | CAISDLGTPISGNTIYF
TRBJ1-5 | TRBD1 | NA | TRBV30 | TGTGCCTGGAGTGTAGTGACAGGGGGCGTTAAGGGCAATCAGCCCCAGCATTTT | CAWSVVTGGVKGNQPQHF
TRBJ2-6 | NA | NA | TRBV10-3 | TGTGCCATCAGCGTGGCGGCAGGGGTGCCTGGGGCCAACGTCCTGACTTTC | CAISVAAGVPGANVLTF
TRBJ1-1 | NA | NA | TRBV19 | TGTGCCAGTACCCCAAGGCCGGTGAACACTGAAGCTTTCTTT | CASTPRPVNTEAFF
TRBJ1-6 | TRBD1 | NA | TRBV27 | TGTGCCAGCAGCTCGACAGGGGAGGAAGGAGGTTCACCCCTCCACTTT | CASSSTGEEGGSPLHF
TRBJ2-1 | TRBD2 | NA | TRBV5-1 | TGCGCCAGCAGATCTAGCGGGACCAATGAGCAGTTCTTC | CASRSSGTNEQFF
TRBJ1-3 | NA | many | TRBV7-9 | TGTGCCAGCAGCGCCTCAGAATTCTCTGGAAACACCATATATTTT | CASSASEFSGNTIYF
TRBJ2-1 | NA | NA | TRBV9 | TGTGCCAGCAGCGTAGATGGGACAACCTACAATGAGCAGTTCTTC | CASSVDGTTYNEQFF
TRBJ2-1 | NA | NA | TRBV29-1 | TGCAGCGTCGGAGAGGGAGAATGGCAGTTCTTC | CSVGEGEWQFF
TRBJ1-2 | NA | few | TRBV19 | TGTGCCAGTAGTCGGCAGTTACCGGTAGTTGGCTACACCTTC | CASSRQLPVVGYTF
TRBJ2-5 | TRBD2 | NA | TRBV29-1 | TGCAGCGTTGACGGAGGGACTAATAAAGGGGTAGACTTC | CSVDGGTNKGVDF
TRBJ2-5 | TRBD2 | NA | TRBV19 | TGTGCCAGTGGACGGGGGGGCGAAGAGACCCAGTACTTC | CASGRGGEETQYF
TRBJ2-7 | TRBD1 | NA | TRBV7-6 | TGTGCCAGCAGCGTAGCCGGGACAGCAGACTACGAGCAGTACTTC | CASSVAGTADYEQYF
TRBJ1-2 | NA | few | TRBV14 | TGTGCCAGCAGCCAAGATCTGGAATATGGCTACACCTTC | CASSQDLEYGYTF
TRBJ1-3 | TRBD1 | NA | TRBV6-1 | TGTGCCAGCAGTGGACAGGGGTCAGGTGGAAACACCATATATTTT | CASSGQGSGGNTIYF
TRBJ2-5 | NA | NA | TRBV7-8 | TGTGCCAGCAGCACCCGGACAGCACAAGAGACCCAGTACTTC | CASSTRTAQETQYF
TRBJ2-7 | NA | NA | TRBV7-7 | TGTGCCAGCAGCCTGGCTGGGGGGTACGAGCAGTACTTC | CASSLAGGYEQYF
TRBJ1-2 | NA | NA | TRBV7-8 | TGTGCCAGCAGCTTAGTGTCCCATGGCTACACCTTC | CASSLVSHGYTF
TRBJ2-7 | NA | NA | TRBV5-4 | TGTGCCAGCAGCCCCGACAGGAACTACGAGCAGTACTTC | CASSPDRNYEQYF
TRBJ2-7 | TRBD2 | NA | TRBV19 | TGTGCCACCTCTGGACTAGCGGGAAAGGCCTACGAGCAGTACTTC | CATSGLAGKAYEQYF
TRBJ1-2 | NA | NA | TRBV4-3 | TGCGCCAGCAGCCAAGATACCGTAAACTATGGCTACACCTTC | CASSQDTVNYGYTF
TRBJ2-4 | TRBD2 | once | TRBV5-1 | TGCGCCAGCAGCCCCGGACTAGCGGTGCCCCTAGCCAAAAACATTCAGTACTTC | CASSPGLAVPLAKNIQYF
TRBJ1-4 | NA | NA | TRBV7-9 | TGTGCCAGCAGCTTGTCTACAGGGTGGAATGAAAAACTGTTTTTT | CASSLSTGWNEKLFF
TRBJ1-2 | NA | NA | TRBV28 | TGTGCCAGCGAAGGAGCGGACCCTAACTATGGCTACACCTTC | CASEGADPNYGYTF
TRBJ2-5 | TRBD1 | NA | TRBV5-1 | TGCGCCAGCAGGGAATTGGGACAGGGGACAGAGACCCAGTACTTC | CASRELGQGTETQYF
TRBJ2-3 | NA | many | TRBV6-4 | TGTGCCAGCAGTCGGGAAGAAAGGGATACGCAGTATTTT | CASSREERDTQYF
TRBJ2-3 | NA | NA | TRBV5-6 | TGTGCCAGCAGCTTTATGATGTCGTACGGGACCACAGATACGCAGTATTTT | CASSFMMSYGTTDTQYF
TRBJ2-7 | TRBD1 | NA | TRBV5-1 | TGCGCCAGCAACTCCGGGACAGGGGGATCCTACGAGCAGTACTTC | CASNSGTGGSYEQYF
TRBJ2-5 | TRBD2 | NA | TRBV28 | TGTGCCAGCAGCCTGGGACTAGCGGGAGGAGAGACCCAGTACTTC | CASSLGLAGGETQYF
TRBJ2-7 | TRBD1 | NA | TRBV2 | TGTGCCAGCAACCGGGACAGGAGTTACGAGCAGTACTTC | CASNRDRSYEQYF
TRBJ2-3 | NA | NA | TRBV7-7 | TGTGCCAGCAGCCCCGGCCCCCGGGGTACGCAGTATTTT | CASSPGPRGTQYF
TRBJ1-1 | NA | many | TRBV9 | TGTGCCAGCAGCGTAGGAACAGACACTGAAGCTTTCTTT | CASSVGTDTEAFF
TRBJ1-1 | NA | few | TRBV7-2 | TGTGCCAGCAGTCCGAATCTTTTGAACACTGAAGCTTTCTTT | CASSPNLLNTEAFF
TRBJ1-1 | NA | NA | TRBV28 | TGTGCCAGCAGTTTATGGATTCCCGCGGCTACGGGCCCTGAAGCTTTCTTT | CASSLWIPAATGPEAFF